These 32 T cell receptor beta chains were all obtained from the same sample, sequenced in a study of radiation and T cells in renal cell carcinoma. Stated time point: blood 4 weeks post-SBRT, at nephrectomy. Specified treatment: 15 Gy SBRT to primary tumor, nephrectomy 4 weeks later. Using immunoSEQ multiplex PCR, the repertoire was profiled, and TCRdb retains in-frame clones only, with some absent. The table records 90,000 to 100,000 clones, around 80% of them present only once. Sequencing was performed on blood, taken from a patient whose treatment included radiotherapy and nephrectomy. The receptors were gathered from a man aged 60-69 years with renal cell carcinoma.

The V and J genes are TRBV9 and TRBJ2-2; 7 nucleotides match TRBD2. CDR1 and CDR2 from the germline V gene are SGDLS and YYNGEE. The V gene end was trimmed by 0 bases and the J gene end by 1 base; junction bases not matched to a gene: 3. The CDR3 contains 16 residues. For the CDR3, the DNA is TGTGCCAGCAGCGTAGTCGCTAGCGGGAACACCGGGGAGCTGTTTTTT. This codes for CASSVVASGNTGELFF. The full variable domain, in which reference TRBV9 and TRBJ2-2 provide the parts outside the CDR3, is DSGVTQTPKHLITATGQRVTLRCSPRSGDLSVYWYQQSLDQGLQFLIQYYNGEERAKGNILERFSAQQFPDLHSELNLSSLELGDSALYFCASSVVASGNTGELFFGEGSRLTVL.

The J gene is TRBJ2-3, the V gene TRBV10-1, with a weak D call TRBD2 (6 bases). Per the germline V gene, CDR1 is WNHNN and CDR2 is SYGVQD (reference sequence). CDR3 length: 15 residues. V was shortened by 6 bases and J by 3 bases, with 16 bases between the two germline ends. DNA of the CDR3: TGCGCCAGCAGCATAAGTTTGGGGGGAACAGATACGCAGTATTTT. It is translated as CASSISLGGTDTQYF.

In DNA form, the CDR3 reads TGTGCCATCAGTGATCAACAGCGGGAGAAGGAGACCCAGTACTTC. Protein: CAISDQQREKETQYF. The V call is TRBV10-3, the J call TRBJ2-5; 8 bases are a match to TRBD2. Germline CDR1 reads ENHRY; CDR2 reads SYGVKD. The length of the CDR3 is 15 residues. V was clipped by 3 bases and J by 5 bases; unmatched bases: 8.

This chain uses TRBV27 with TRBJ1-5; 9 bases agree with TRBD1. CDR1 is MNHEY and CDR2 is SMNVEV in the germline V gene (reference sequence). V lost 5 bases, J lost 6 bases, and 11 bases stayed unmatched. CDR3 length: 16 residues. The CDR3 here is CASSPWTGDRGQPQHF. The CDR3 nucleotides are TGTGCCAGCAGTCCGTGGACAGGGGATAGGGGTCAGCCCCAGCATTTT.

The CDR3 reads CAISESLTQETQYF. CDR3 coding DNA: TGTGCCATCAGTGAGTCGCTGACCCAAGAGACCCAGTACTTC. The rearrangement links TRBV10-3 to TRBJ2-5; unclear D gene. Germline V gene data show CDR1 as ENHRY and CDR2 as SYGVKD. CDR3 length: 14 amino acids. The V end was cut by 0 bases, the J end by 1 base, with 6 bases between.

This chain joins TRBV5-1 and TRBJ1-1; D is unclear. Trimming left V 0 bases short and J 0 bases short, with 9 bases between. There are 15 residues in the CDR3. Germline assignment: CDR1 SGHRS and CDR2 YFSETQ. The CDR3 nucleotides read TGCGCCAGCAGCTTGGGGGATCAAGTGAACACTGAAGCTTTCTTT. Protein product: CASSLGDQVNTEAFF.

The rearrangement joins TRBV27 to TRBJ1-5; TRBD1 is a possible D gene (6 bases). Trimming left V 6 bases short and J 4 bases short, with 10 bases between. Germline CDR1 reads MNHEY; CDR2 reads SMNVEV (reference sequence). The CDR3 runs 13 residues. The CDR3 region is CASRTGLNQPQHF. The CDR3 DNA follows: TGTGCCAGCAGGACAGGCCTGAATCAGCCCCAGCATTTT.

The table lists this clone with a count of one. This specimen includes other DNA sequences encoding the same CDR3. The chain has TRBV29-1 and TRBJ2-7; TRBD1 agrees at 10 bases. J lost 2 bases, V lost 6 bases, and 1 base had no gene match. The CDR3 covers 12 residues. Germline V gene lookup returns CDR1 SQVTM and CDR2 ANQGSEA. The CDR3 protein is CSVGQGAYEQYF. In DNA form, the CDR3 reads TGCAGCGTCGGACAGGGGGCCTACGAGCAGTACTTC.

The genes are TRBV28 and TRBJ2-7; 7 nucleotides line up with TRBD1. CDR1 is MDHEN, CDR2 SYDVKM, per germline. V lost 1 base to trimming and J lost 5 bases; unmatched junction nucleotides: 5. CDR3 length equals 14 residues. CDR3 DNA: TGTGCCAGCAGTTTATTCCAGGGGACAGACGAGCAGTACTTC. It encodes CASSLFQGTDEQYF.

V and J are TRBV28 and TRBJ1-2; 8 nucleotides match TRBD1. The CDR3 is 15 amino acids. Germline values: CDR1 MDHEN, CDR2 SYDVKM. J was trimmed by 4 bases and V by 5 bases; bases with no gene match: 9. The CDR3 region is CASSAGGGGSYGYTF. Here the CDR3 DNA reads TGTGCCAGCAGTGCAGGGGGCGGGGGATCCTATGGCTACACCTTC.

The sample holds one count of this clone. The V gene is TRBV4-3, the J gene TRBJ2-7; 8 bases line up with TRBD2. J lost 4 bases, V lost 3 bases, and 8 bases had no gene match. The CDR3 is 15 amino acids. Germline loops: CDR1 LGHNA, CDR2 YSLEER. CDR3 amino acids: CASSQGLGNIYEQYF. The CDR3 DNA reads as TGCGCCAGCAGCCAGGGACTAGGAAATATATACGAGCAGTACTTC.

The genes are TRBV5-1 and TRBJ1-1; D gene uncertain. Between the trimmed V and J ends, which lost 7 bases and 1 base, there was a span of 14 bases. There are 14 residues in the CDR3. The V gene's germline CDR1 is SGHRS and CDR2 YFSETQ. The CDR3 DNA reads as TGCGCCAGCCGCTACGGGGATAGGAACACTGAAGCTTTCTTT. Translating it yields CASRYGDRNTEAFF. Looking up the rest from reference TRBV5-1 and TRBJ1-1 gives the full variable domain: KAGVTQTPRYLIKTRGQQVTLSCSPISGHRSVSWYQQTPGQGLQFLFEYFSETQRNKGNFPGRFSGRQFSNSRSEMNVSTLELGDSALYLCASRYGDRNTEAFFGQGTRLTVV.

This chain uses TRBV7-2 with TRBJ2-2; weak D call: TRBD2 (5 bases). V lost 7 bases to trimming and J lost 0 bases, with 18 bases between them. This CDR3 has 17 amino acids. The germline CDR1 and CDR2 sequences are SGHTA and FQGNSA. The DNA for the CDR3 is TGTGCCAGCACCCGATCGAGGGTTAATGCGAACACCGGGGAGCTGTTTTTT. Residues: CASTRSRVNANTGELFF.

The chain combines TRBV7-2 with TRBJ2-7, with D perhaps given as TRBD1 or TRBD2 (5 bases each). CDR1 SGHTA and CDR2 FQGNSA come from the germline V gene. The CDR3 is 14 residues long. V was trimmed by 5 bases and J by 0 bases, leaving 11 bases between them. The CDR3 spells CASSRDGYSYEQYF. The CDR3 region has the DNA TGTGCCAGCAGCCGGGACGGCTACTCCTACGAGCAGTACTTC.

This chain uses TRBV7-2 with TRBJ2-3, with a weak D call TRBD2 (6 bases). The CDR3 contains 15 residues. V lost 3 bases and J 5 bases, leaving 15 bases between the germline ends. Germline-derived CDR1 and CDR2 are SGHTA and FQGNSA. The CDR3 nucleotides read TGTGCCAGCAGCTTCCCCGAGCGGAGGGGAGATACGCAGTATTTT. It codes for CASSFPERRGDTQYF.

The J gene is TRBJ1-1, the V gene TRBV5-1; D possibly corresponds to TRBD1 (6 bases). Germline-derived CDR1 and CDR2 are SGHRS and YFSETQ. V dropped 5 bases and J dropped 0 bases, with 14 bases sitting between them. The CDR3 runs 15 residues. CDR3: CASRPGQLMNTEAFF. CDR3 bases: TGCGCCAGCAGACCCGGACAGCTCATGAACACTGAAGCTTTCTTT.

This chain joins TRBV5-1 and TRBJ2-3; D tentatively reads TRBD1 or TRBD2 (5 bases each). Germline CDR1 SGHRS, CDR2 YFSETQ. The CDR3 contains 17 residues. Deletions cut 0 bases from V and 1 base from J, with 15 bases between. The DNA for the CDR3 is TGCGCCAGCAGCTTGGGACTACAGGACCGCGGCACAGATACGCAGTATTTT. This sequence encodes CASSLGLQDRGTDTQYF.

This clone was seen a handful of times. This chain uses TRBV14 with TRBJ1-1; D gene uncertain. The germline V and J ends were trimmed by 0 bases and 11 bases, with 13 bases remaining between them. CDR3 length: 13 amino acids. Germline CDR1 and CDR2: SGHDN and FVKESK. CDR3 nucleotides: TGTGCCAGCAGCCAAGATCGGGGTGCCCAGGCTTTCTTT. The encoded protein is CASSQDRGAQAFF.

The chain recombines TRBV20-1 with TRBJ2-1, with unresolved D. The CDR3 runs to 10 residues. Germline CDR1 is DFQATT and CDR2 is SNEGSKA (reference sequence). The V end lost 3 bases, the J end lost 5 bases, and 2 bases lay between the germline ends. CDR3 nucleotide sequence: TGCAGTGCTAGGGACAATGAGCAGTTCTTC. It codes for CSARDNEQFF.

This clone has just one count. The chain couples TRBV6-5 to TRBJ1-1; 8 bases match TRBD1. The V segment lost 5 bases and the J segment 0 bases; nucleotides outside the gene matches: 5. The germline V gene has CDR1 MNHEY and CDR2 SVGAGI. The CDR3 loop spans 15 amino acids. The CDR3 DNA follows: TGTGCCAGCAGTAAAAGACAGGGGTTGAACACTGAAGCTTTCTTT. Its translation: CASSKRQGLNTEAFF.

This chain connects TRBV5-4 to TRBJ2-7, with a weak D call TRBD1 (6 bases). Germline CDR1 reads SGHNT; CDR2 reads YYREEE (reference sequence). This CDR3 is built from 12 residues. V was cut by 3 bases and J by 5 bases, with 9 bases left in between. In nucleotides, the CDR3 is TGTGCCAGCAGCTCGACAGGTAACGAGCAGTACTTC. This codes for CASSSTGNEQYF. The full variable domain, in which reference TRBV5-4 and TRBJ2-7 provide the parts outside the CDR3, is ETGVTQSPTHLIKTRGQQVTLRCSSQSGHNTVSWYQQALGQGPQFIFQYYREEENGRGNFPPRFSGLQFPNYSSELNVNALELDDSALYLCASSSTGNEQYFGPGTRLTVT.

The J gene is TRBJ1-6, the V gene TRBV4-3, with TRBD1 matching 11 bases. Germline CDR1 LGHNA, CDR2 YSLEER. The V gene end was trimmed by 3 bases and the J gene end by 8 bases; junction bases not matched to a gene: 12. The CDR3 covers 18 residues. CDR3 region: CASSQEPGQGADYSPLHF. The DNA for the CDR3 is TGCGCCAGCAGCCAGGAACCCGGACAGGGGGCGGATTATTCACCCCTCCACTTT.

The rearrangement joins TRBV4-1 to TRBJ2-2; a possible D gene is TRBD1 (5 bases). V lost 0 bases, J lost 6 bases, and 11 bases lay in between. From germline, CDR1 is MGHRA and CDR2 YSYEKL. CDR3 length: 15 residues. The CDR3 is CASSQDQGRAGELFF. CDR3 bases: TGCGCCAGCAGCCAAGATCAGGGAAGGGCCGGGGAGCTGTTTTTT.

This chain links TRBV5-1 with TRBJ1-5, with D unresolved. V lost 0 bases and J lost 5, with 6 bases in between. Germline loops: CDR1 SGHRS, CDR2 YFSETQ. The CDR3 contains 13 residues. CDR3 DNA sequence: TGCGCCAGCAGCTTGGTTAGGGATCAGCCCCAGCATTTT. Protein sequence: CASSLVRDQPQHF.

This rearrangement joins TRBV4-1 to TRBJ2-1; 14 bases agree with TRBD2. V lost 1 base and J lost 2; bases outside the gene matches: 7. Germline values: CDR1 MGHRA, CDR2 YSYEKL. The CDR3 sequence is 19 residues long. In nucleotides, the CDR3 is TGCGCCAGCAGCCAAGGGCCGGGACTAGCGGGAGTAACCTACAATGAGCAGTTCTTC. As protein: CASSQGPGLAGVTYNEQFF.

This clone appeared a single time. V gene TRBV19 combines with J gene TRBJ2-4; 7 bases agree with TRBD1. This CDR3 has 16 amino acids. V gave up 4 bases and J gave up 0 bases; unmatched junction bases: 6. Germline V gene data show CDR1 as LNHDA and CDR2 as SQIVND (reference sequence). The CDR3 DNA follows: TGTGCCAGTAGTAGCCAGGGGGTGGGAGCCAAAAACATTCAGTACTTC. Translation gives CASSSQGVGAKNIQYF.

CDR3 nucleotides: TGTGCCAGTAGTTCTAGGGCGTCTGGAAACACCATATATTTT. Its translation: CASSSRASGNTIYF. The chain links TRBV19 to TRBJ1-3; D call uncertain. Germline CDR1 reads LNHDA; CDR2 reads SQIVND (reference sequence). The CDR3 is 14 residues long. Trimming removed 5 bases at V and 1 base at J, with 9 bases between.

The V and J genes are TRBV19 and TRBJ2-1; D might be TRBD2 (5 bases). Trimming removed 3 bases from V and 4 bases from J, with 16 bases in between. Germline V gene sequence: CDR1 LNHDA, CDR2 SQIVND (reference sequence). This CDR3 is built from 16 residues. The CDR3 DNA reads TGTGCCAGTAGTATCTTCAGCGGAATTCCTTACAATGAGCAGTTCTTC. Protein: CASSIFSGIPYNEQFF.

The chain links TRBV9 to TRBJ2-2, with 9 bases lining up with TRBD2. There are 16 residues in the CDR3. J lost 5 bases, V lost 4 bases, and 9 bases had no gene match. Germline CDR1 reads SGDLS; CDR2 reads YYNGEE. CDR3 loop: CASSFGLALDTGELFF. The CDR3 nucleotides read TGTGCCAGCAGCTTTGGACTAGCGTTAGATACCGGGGAGCTGTTTTTT. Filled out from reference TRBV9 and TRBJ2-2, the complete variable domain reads DSGVTQTPKHLITATGQRVTLRCSPRSGDLSVYWYQQSLDQGLQFLIQYYNGEERAKGNILERFSAQQFPDLHSELNLSSLELGDSALYFCASSFGLALDTGELFFGEGSRLTVL.

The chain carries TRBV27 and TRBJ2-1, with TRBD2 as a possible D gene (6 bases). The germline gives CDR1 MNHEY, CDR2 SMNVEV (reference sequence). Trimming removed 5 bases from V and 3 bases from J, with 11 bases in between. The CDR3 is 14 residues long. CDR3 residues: CASSIISGYNEQFF. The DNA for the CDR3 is TGTGCCAGCAGTATAATTAGCGGCTACAATGAGCAGTTCTTC.

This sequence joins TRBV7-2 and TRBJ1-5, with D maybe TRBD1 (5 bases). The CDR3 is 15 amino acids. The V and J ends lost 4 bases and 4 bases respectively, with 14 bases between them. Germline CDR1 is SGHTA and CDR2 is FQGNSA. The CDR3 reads CASSWGRILNQPQHF. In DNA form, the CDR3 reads TGTGCCAGCAGCTGGGGCCGCATACTTAATCAGCCCCAGCATTTT.

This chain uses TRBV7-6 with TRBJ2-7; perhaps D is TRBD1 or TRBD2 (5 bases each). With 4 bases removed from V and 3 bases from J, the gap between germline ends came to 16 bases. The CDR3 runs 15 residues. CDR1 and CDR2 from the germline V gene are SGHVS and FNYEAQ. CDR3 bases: TGTGCCAGCAGCTCCGGGACCCTGGAAAGCTACGAGCAGTACTTC. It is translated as CASSSGTLESYEQYF.